Below, 15 T cell receptor beta chains from the same sample are listed, as sequenced in a study of cytomegalovirus exposure and HLA in healthy donors. It was with 60 Vbeta and 13 Jbeta primers that the PCR ran. Profiling relied on immunoSEQ multiplex PCR, and the TCRdb table lists in-frame clones only, not all of them. The table records 250,000 to 300,000 clones, about four fifths of them present only once. Sequencing was performed on PBMCs. The receptors were sampled from a woman in her thirties or forties in good health and CMV-seropositive.

J is TRBJ2-7 and V is TRBV19, with TRBD2 as a possible D gene (6 bases). The V end lost 5 bases, the J end lost 2 bases, and 16 bases lay between the germline ends. The CDR3 runs 15 residues. CDR1 and CDR2 (germline): LNHDA, SQIVND (reference sequence). The CDR3 DNA reads TGTGCCAGTAGTCGTAGGTTAGCGGACCCCTACGAGCAGTACTTC. It yields the protein CASSRRLADPYEQYF.

The V call is TRBV19, the J call TRBJ1-5; D is perhaps TRBD1 (6 bases). Germline assignment: CDR1 LNHDA and CDR2 SQIVND (reference sequence). V dropped 7 bases and J dropped 3 bases, with 13 bases sitting between them. This CDR3 contains 14 residues. This chain's CDR3 is CASNRVFVNQPQHF. In DNA, the CDR3 is TGTGCCAGTAACAGGGTCTTCGTCAATCAGCCCCAGCATTTT.

The rearrangement joins TRBV28 to TRBJ1-2, with 7 bases matching TRBD1. Germline CDR1 MDHEN, CDR2 SYDVKM. The CDR3 runs 14 residues. V dropped 7 bases and J dropped 1; count of bases not matched to a gene: 6. DNA for the CDR3: TGTGCCAGCACCCTGACAGGGTTTAACTATGGCTACACCTTC. Encoded protein: CASTLTGFNYGYTF.

The V and J genes are TRBV9 and TRBJ2-7, with 11 nucleotides matching TRBD2. In germline, CDR1 is SGDLS, CDR2 YYNGEE. V dropped 3 bases and J dropped 5; count of bases not matched to a gene: 4. The CDR3 loop spans 14 amino acids. For the CDR3, the DNA is TGTGCCAGCAGCGGTTCGGGACTAGCGGACGAGCAGTACTTC. This translates into CASSGSGLADEQYF. The whole variable domain, remainder taken from reference TRBV9 and TRBJ2-7, is DSGVTQTPKHLITATGQRVTLRCSPRSGDLSVYWYQQSLDQGLQFLIQYYNGEERAKGNILERFSAQQFPDLHSELNLSSLELGDSALYFCASSGSGLADEQYFGPGTRLTVT.

This clone was counted a few times. The chain combines TRBV6-1 with TRBJ1-6; maybe TRBD1 (6 bases). CDR3 length equals 13 residues. Between the trimmed V and J ends, which lost 1 base and 9 bases, there was a span of 7 bases. Germline V gives CDR1 MNHNS, CDR2 SASEGT. The CDR3: CASSEDRVSPLHF. CDR3 DNA sequence: TGTGCCAGCAGTGAAGACAGGGTTTCACCCCTCCACTTT.

Details on this clone: The junction differs from germline at one of its ends, possibly a read error. The rearrangement uses TRBV7-7 and TRBJ2-5, with TRBD2 matching over 8 bases. The CDR3 has 13 residues. CDR1 is SSHAT and CDR2 is FNYEAQ in the germline V gene (reference sequence). The CDR3 region is CASSSGLVGTQYF. The CDR3, as DNA: TGTGCTAGCAGTTCGGGACTAGTGGGGACCCAGTACTTC.

The genes are TRBV7-2 and TRBJ1-5; TRBD1 agrees at 11 bases. Germline V gene sequence: CDR1 SGHTA, CDR2 FQGNSA. The CDR3 runs 16 residues. V shed 5 bases, J shed 2 bases, and the junction held 5 bases outside the gene matches. CDR3 DNA sequence: TGTGCCAGCAGCCGGACAGGGGGCAGGGGCAATCAGCCCCAGCATTTT. Translation: CASSRTGGRGNQPQHF.

The rearrangement links TRBV7-2 to TRBJ2-7, with TRBD1 matching 7 bases. CDR1 is SGHTA and CDR2 is FQGNSA in the germline V gene. There are 15 residues in the CDR3. J lost 2 bases, V lost 1 base, and 5 bases had no gene match. The DNA of the CDR3 is TGTGCCAGCAGCTTAGTACTGGGACAGACCTACGAGCAGTACTTC. It codes for CASSLVLGQTYEQYF.

V is TRBV21-1 and J is TRBJ2-7; the D call of TRBD1 is as the table states it, not checked on the DNA. TRBV21-1 is classified as a pseudogene. CDR3 size: 16 residues. The CDR3 reads CASSPTPGQGAFQKYF. The CDR3 DNA is TGTGCCAGCAGCCCTACCCCGGGACAGGGGGCTTTCCAAAAGTACTTC.

This clone is a singleton in its sample. The rearrangement uses TRBV27 and TRBJ1-2, with 7 bases that match TRBD1. Germline lookup yields CDR1 MNHEY and CDR2 SMNVEV (reference sequence). The trim removed 5 bases at V and 4 bases at J, leaving 7 bases unmatched. The CDR3 is 14 residues long. CDR3 in amino acids: CASSKTGAFYGYTF. CDR3 sequence (DNA): TGTGCCAGCAGTAAAACAGGGGCTTTCTATGGCTACACCTTC.

This sequence joins TRBV25-1 and TRBJ2-3; TRBD2 matches at 14 bases. V was clipped by 3 bases and J by 7 bases; unmatched bases: 6. The length of the CDR3 is 16 residues. Germline V CDR1 and CDR2: MGHDK, SYGVNS. The CDR3 here is CASSEPGLAGANTQYF. The CDR3 DNA is TGTGCCAGCAGTGAGCCGGGACTAGCGGGGGCGAATACGCAGTATTTT.

The chain combines TRBV6-5 with TRBJ2-7; possibly TRBD1 for D (6 bases). Trimming cost V 2 bases and J 11 bases, with 19 bases left between them. This CDR3 comprises 14 residues. CDR1 and CDR2 (germline): MNHEY, SVGAGI. The CDR3 here is CASSYQDRKLGEYF. CDR3 DNA sequence: TGTGCCAGCAGTTACCAGGACAGAAAACTAGGAGAGTACTTC.

This clone was recorded a few times. This chain joins TRBV13 and TRBJ1-3; 9 bases match TRBD1. This CDR3 region has 15 residues. V lost 5 bases, J lost 2 bases, and 4 bases stayed unmatched. Germline CDR1 PRHDT, CDR2 FYEKMQ (reference sequence). CDR3 sequence (DNA): TGTGCCAGCAGCAAACAGGGGGCGACTGGAAACACCATATATTTT. Its translation is CASSKQGATGNTIYF.

V is TRBV18 and J is TRBJ1-2; no clear D gene. The V and J ends lost 3 bases and 2 bases respectively, with 10 bases between them. CDR1 is KGHSH, CDR2 LQKENI, per germline. The CDR3 loop spans 14 amino acids. The CDR3 bases are TGTGCCAGCTCACCGCGCCCCTCCAACTATGGCTACACCTTC. Encoded protein: CASSPRPSNYGYTF.

As regards this clone: This sample also contains other DNA sequences that code for the same CDR3. The chain combines TRBV27 with TRBJ2-3; 11 nucleotides match TRBD2. Germline CDR1 reads MNHEY; CDR2 reads SMNVEV (reference sequence). The junction had 9 bases not matched to a gene; V was cut back by 7 bases and J by 0 bases. CDR3 length equals 17 residues. The chain's CDR3 is CASTGLAGGFSTDTQYF. The CDR3 nucleotides read TGTGCCAGCACAGGACTAGCGGGTGGATTTAGCACAGATACGCAGTATTTT.